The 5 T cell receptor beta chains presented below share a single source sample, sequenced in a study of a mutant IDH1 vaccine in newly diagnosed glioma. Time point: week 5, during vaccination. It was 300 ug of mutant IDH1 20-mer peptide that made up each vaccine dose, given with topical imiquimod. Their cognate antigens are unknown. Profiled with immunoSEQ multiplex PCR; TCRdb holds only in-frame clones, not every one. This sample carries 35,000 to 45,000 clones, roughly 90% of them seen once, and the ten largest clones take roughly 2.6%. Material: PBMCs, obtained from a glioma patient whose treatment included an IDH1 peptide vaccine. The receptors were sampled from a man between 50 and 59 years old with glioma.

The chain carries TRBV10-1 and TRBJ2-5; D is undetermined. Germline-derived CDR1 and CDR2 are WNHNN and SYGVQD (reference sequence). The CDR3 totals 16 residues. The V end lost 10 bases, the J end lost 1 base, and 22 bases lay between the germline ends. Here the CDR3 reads CATYLPSSISQETQYF. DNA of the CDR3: TGCGCCACCTACCTACCCAGCAGCATCTCCCAAGAGACCCAGTACTTC.

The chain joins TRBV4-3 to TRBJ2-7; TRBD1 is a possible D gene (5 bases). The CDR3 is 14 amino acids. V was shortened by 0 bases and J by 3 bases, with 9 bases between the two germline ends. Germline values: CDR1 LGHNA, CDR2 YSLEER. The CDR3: CASSQDSQGYEQYF. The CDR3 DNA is TGCGCCAGCAGCCAAGACAGCCAGGGCTACGAGCAGTACTTC.

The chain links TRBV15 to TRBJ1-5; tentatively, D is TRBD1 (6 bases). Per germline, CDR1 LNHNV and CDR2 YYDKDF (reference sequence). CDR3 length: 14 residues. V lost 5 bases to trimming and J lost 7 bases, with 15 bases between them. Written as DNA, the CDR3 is TGTGCCACCAGCGTTAGTCGAGGGGGGCAGCCCCAGCATTTT. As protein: CATSVSRGGQPQHF. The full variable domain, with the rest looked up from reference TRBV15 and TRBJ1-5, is DAMVIQNPRYQVTQFGKPVTLSCSQTLNHNVMYWYQQKSSQAPKLLFHYYDKDFNNEADTPDNFQSRRPNTSFCFLDIRSPGLGDTAMYLCATSVSRGGQPQHFGDGTRLSIL.

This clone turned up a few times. CDR3 sequence reads: CASSWGLAETQYF. Here the CDR3 DNA reads TGTGCCAGCAGCTGGGGACTAGCAGAGACCCAGTACTTC. V usage is TRBV7-2 and J usage is TRBJ2-5; 9 nucleotides agree with TRBD2. The CDR3 has 13 residues. V was pared by 4 bases and J by 4 bases, with 1 base of the junction left unmatched. Germline V gene sequence: CDR1 SGHTA, CDR2 FQGNSA.

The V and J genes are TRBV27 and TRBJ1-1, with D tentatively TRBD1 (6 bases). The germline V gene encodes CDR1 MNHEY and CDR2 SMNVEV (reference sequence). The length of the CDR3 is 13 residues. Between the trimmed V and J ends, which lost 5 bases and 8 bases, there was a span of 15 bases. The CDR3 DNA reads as TGTGCCAGCAGTGGCGTCGGGGGCCGGGAAGCTTTCTTT. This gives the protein CASSGVGGREAFF.